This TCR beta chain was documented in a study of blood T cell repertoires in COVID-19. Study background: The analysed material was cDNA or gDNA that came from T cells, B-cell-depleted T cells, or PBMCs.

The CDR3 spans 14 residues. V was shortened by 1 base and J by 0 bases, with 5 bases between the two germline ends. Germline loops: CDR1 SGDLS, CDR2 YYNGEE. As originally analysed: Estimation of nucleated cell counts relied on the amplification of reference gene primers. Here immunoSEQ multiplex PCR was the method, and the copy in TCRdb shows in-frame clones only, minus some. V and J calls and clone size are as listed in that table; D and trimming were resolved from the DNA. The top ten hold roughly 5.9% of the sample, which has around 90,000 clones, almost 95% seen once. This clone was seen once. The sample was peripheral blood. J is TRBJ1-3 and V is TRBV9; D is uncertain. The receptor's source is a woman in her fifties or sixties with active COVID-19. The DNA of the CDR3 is TGTGCCAGCAGCGTATCTTACTCTGGAAACACCATATATTTT. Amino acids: CASSVSYSGNTIYF.